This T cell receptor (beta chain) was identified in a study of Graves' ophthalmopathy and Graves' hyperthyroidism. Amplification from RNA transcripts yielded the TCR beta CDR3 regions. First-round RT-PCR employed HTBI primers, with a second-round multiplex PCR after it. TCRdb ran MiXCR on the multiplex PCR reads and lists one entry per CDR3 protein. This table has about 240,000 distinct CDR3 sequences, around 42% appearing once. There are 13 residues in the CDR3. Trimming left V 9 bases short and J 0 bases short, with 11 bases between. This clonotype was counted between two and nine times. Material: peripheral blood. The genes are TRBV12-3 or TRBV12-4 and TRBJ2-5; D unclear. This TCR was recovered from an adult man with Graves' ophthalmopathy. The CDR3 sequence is CASHDNHQETQYF. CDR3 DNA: TGTGCCAGTCATGACAACCACCAAGAGACCCAGTACTTC.